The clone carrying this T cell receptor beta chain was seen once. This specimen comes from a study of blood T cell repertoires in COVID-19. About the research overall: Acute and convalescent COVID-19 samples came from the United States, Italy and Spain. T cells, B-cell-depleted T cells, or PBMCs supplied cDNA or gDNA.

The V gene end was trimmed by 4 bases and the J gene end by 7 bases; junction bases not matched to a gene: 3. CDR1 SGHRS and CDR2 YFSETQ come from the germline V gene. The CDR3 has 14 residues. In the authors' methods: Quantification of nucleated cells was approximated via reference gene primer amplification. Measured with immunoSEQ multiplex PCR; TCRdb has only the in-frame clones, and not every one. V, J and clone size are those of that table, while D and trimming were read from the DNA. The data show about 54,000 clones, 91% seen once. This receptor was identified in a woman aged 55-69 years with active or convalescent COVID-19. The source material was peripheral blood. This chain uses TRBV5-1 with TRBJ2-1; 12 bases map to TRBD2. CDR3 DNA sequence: TGCGCCAGCAGCCTGACTAGCGGGAGAAATGAGCAGTTCTTC. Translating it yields CASSLTSGRNEQFF.